The entry below gives a single T cell receptor (beta chain) sequence along with its context. The antigen remains unidentified. The entry originates in a study of OX40 agonist ivuxolimab in advanced cancers. General study results and limits: In the 0.1 to 3.0 mg/kg range, CD4+ and CD8+ blood T cells had expanded clonally by week 6. Expanded clones tended on average to be more numerous among CD8+ T cells than CD4+. Among the least clonally expanded were partial responders at 0.1-3.0 mg/kg.

Germline loops: CDR1 MNHEY, CDR2 SVGAGI. This CDR3 is built from 16 residues. V lost 1 base and J lost 4; bases outside the gene matches: 6. Clones were sequenced by immunoSEQ multiplex PCR, and TCRdb holds only the in-frame ones, with some missing. Counted here are just over 20,000 clones, about 90% occurring once; the ten biggest clones make up roughly 16%. This sample comprised CD4+ or CD8+ T cells sorted from blood, obtained in a trial of the OX40 agonist ivuxolimab. The chain links TRBV6-5 to TRBJ2-5, with 10 bases matching TRBD2. The clonotype was recovered from an adult with an advanced solid tumor such as melanoma, head and neck, liver or kidney cancer. CDR3 DNA sequence: TGTGCCAGCAGTTACTTAGCGGGGGGTTTAGGAGAGACCCAGTACTTC. Translation gives CASSYLAGGLGETQYF.